These 26 T cell receptor beta chains share one sample of origin, sequenced in a study of technical replicates of blood from a handful of donors. Clones were read by immunoSEQ multiplex PCR, and TCRdb kept only the in-frame ones, dropping some. The sample lists roughly 50,000 clones, around 93% occurring once. The sample comprised PBMCs. These receptors were taken from a human donor in good health. Some clones in this sample may be carry-over from other donors' samples.

The chain is built from TRBV7-2 and TRBJ2-7; the D gene is possibly TRBD1 (6 bases). From germline, CDR1 is SGHTA and CDR2 FQGNSA. V dropped 5 bases and J dropped 1 base, with 9 bases sitting between them. This CDR3 spans 13 amino acids. CDR3 sequence: CASSGDNSYEQYF. The CDR3 DNA is TGTGCCAGCAGCGGGGACAATTCCTACGAGCAGTACTTC.

This clone was seen a single time. V is TRBV11-2 and J is TRBJ2-3; D is uncertain. V was cut by 5 bases and J by 0 bases, with 9 bases left in between. CDR3 size: 14 residues. Germline loops: CDR1 SGHAT, CDR2 FQNNGV. The CDR3 DNA reads TGTGCCAGCAGCCTCAGGCCTAGCACAGATACGCAGTATTTT. Translating it yields CASSLRPSTDTQYF.

This chain links TRBV15 with TRBJ2-7; 14 bases agree with TRBD2. Germline V gene data show CDR1 as LNHNV and CDR2 as YYDKDF (reference sequence). The V segment lost 0 bases and the J segment 3 bases; nucleotides outside the gene matches: 10. The CDR3 has 19 residues. This CDR3 reads CATSRDVGLAGGRDYEQYF. Written as DNA, the CDR3 is TGTGCCACCAGCAGAGATGTAGGACTAGCGGGAGGAAGGGACTACGAGCAGTACTTC.

This clone showed up just once. The gene calls are TRBV5-4 and TRBJ1-2; 7 nucleotides agree with TRBD1. CDR1 and CDR2 (germline): SGHNT, YYREEE (reference sequence). This CDR3 region has 17 residues. The ends lost 0 bases at V and 0 bases at J; junction bases unmatched: 8. CDR3 bases: TGTGCCAGCAGCTTGGGGACAGGTCAGGGGGCTAACTATGGCTACACCTTC. Its translation is CASSLGTGQGANYGYTF.

This sequence joins TRBV19 and TRBJ1-1; 7 nucleotides align to TRBD1. With 8 bases clipped from V and 1 base from J, the junction kept 7 bases outside the gene matches. Germline V gene sequence: CDR1 LNHDA, CDR2 SQIVND (reference sequence). There are 14 residues in the CDR3. DNA of the CDR3: TGTGCCAGTGGCGTCCGGACAGGGAACACTGAAGCTTTCTTT. Translating it yields CASGVRTGNTEAFF.

This rearrangement joins TRBV5-4 to TRBJ1-2, with TRBD1 matching 8 bases. The germline V gene has CDR1 SGHNT and CDR2 YYREEE (reference sequence). The CDR3 extends over 16 amino acids. The J segment lost 6 bases and the V segment lost 0 bases, leaving 10 bases of the junction unmatched. The DNA for the CDR3 is TGTGCCAGCAGCTTGGCCTCAAGGACAGGGCGAGATGGCTACACCTTC. It specifies CASSLASRTGRDGYTF.

The chain uses TRBV27 and TRBJ2-4, with TRBD1 identical over 10 bases. The CDR3 extends over 15 amino acids. V shed 4 bases, J shed 5 bases, and the junction held 5 bases outside the gene matches. The germline V gene has CDR1 MNHEY and CDR2 SMNVEV (reference sequence). As DNA, the CDR3 is TGTGCCAGCAGTTCTCGTGGGACAGGGGAAAACATTCAGTACTTC. As protein: CASSSRGTGENIQYF.

This chain's CDR3 is CASSYTRSFSGNTIYF. For the CDR3, the DNA is TGTGCCAGCAGTTATACAAGGAGTTTCTCTGGAAACACCATATATTTT. The genes are TRBV6-5 and TRBJ1-3; D uncertain. V was trimmed by 3 bases and J by 0 bases, leaving 12 bases between them. Germline CDR1 MNHEY, CDR2 SVGAGI. The CDR3 totals 16 residues.

This chain uses TRBV28 with TRBJ2-2, with D possibly being TRBD2 (6 bases). Germline CDR1 MDHEN, CDR2 SYDVKM. The CDR3 extends over 15 amino acids. The germline V and J ends were trimmed by 8 bases and 2 bases, with 15 bases remaining between them. DNA for the CDR3: TGTGCCAGCCACGACGGGGGAGCAAACACCGGGGAGCTGTTTTTT. Its translation is CASHDGGANTGELFF.

The chain links TRBV18 to TRBJ2-1, with D possibly matching TRBD2 (6 bases). V lost 1 base and J lost 5, with 9 bases in between. Per germline, CDR1 KGHSH and CDR2 LQKENI. The length of the CDR3 is 14 residues. The CDR3 nucleotides are TGTGCCAGCTCACCACTAGCGGCCCACAATGAGCAGTTCTTC. This gives the protein CASSPLAAHNEQFF.

J is TRBJ2-7 and V is TRBV4-1; D perhaps matches TRBD2 (6 bases). V lost 3 bases and J 6 bases, leaving 9 bases between the germline ends. This CDR3 is 12 amino acids long. Per germline, CDR1 MGHRA and CDR2 YSYEKL. For the CDR3, the DNA is TGCGCCAGCAGCCAGGGGACTTCCGAGCAGTACTTC. Amino acids: CASSQGTSEQYF.

The V call is TRBV18, the J call TRBJ2-3; 15 positions agree with TRBD2. There are 17 residues in the CDR3. The trim removed 3 bases at V and 6 bases at J, leaving 7 bases unmatched. The germline V gene encodes CDR1 KGHSH and CDR2 LQKENI. CDR3 in DNA: TGTGCCAGCTCACCGGGACTAGCGGGAGGCGGCATGGATACGCAGTATTTT. It codes for CASSPGLAGGGMDTQYF.

CDR3 amino acids: CAISETGQGGYGYTF. CDR3 DNA: TGTGCCATCAGTGAGACCGGACAGGGAGGCTATGGCTACACCTTC. V is TRBV10-3 and J is TRBJ1-2; TRBD1 aligns across 8 bases. The ends lost 2 bases at V and 4 bases at J; junction bases unmatched: 6. Germline CDR1 ENHRY, CDR2 SYGVKD. There are 15 residues in the CDR3.

CDR3 nucleotides: TGCGCCAGCAGCCAAGGGCGGGCAGGGGGCTATAATTCACCCCTCCACTTT. Residues: CASSQGRAGGYNSPLHF. The rearrangement joins TRBV4-3 to TRBJ1-6, with 7 bases lining up with TRBD1. The CDR3 has 17 residues. The germline gives CDR1 LGHNA, CDR2 YSLEER. Trimming removed 1 base from V and 3 bases from J; junction bases left unmatched: 6.

The V gene is TRBV7-9, the J gene TRBJ2-7, with a possible D match to TRBD1 (6 bases). The CDR3 is 13 residues long. The ends were cut back, 3 bases at V and 6 bases at J, with 12 bases in the middle. The germline gives CDR1 SEHNR, CDR2 FQNEAQ (reference sequence). CDR3 amino acids: CASSFEGVREQYF. Written as DNA, the CDR3 is TGTGCCAGCAGCTTTGAGGGGGTGCGCGAGCAGTACTTC.

The chain is built from TRBV7-2 and TRBJ2-7; D possibly corresponds to TRBD1 (6 bases). The CDR3 loop spans 16 amino acids. Germline V gene lookup returns CDR1 SGHTA and CDR2 FQGNSA. V lost 1 base and J lost 3, with 16 bases in between. In DNA, the CDR3 is TGTGCCAGCAGCTTAGTGGGGACAAGCCCCAACTACGAGCAGTACTTC. Its protein product is CASSLVGTSPNYEQYF.

The J gene is TRBJ1-5, the V gene TRBV7-2; D gene ambiguous. Germline CDR1 is SGHTA and CDR2 is FQGNSA. The ends were cut back, 5 bases at V and 5 bases at J, with 13 bases in the middle. The CDR3 loop spans 14 amino acids. CDR3 in amino acids: CASSVDGADQPQHF. The CDR3 DNA follows: TGTGCCAGCAGCGTTGATGGTGCGGATCAGCCCCAGCATTTT.

This clone occurred once. The chain links TRBV4-3 to TRBJ2-6, with D maybe TRBD1 (6 bases). This CDR3 is built from 17 residues. Trimming removed 4 bases at V and 0 bases at J, with 13 bases between. Germline V gives CDR1 LGHNA, CDR2 YSLEER. This CDR3 reads CASSLRTAYSGANVLTF. The CDR3 bases are TGCGCCAGCAGCCTGAGGACAGCCTACTCTGGGGCCAACGTCCTGACTTTC.

The chain employs TRBV9 and TRBJ1-1; no definite D call. The germline gives CDR1 SGDLS, CDR2 YYNGEE. This CDR3 is built from 15 residues. Trimming removed 6 bases at V and 0 bases at J, with 15 bases between. The CDR3 DNA follows: TGTGCCAGCACGCCAGCGGGAAACATGAACACTGAAGCTTTCTTT. Translation: CASTPAGNMNTEAFF.

V and J are TRBV6-1 and TRBJ1-2, with D unclear. CDR1 and CDR2 (germline): MNHNS, SASEGT. The CDR3 loop spans 11 amino acids. Trimming stripped 8 bases from V and 5 bases from J, with 9 bases between. CDR3 in amino acids: CASEQFYGYTF. The CDR3 coding sequence is TGTGCCAGCGAACAGTTTTATGGCTACACCTTC.

V gene TRBV7-2 combines with J gene TRBJ2-7; 14 bases match TRBD2. V gave up 3 bases and J gave up 3 bases; unmatched junction bases: 4. The CDR3 covers 16 residues. The germline V gene has CDR1 SGHTA and CDR2 FQGNSA. This chain's CDR3 is CASSLEGTSGGYEQYF. The DNA for the CDR3 is TGTGCCAGCAGCTTGGAAGGGACTAGCGGGGGCTACGAGCAGTACTTC.

The chain has TRBV4-1 and TRBJ2-1, with D maybe TRBD2 (5 bases). The CDR3 covers 12 residues. Trimming removed 1 base at V and 8 bases at J, with 6 bases between. In germline, CDR1 is MGHRA, CDR2 YSYEKL. In DNA form, the CDR3 reads TGCGCCAGCAGCCAAGGGCGGGATGAGCAGTTCTTC. Its translation is CASSQGRDEQFF.

This chain connects TRBV4-2 to TRBJ2-4; D is possibly TRBD2 (6 bases). Trimming took 6 bases from V and 7 from J, leaving 16 bases between them. The germline CDR1 and CDR2 sequences are LGHNA and YNFKEQ. This CDR3 contains 14 residues. CDR3 in amino acids: CASRPLLAANIQYF. The CDR3 coding sequence is TGTGCCAGCAGACCACTACTAGCTGCCAACATTCAGTACTTC.

The rearrangement links TRBV4-1 to TRBJ2-7; no firm D call. The germline CDR1 and CDR2 sequences are MGHRA and YSYEKL. Trimming left V 3 bases short and J 5 bases short, with 14 bases between. The CDR3 has 14 amino acids. The CDR3 sequence: CASSQLESVDEQYF. CDR3 bases: TGCGCCAGCAGCCAGCTAGAAAGCGTAGACGAGCAGTACTTC.

The chain couples TRBV5-1 to TRBJ2-7; TRBD1 is a possible D gene (6 bases). Trimming left V 0 bases short and J 9 bases short, with 19 bases between. Germline V gene lookup returns CDR1 SGHRS and CDR2 YFSETQ. This CDR3 comprises 15 residues. CDR3 bases: TGCGCCAGCAGCTTGGACTCAGGGGCCCAGGTTATGCAGTACTTC. Amino acid sequence: CASSLDSGAQVMQYF.

The chain has TRBV7-2 and TRBJ2-7; TRBD2 agrees at 7 bases. Per the germline V gene, CDR1 is SGHTA and CDR2 is FQGNSA. This CDR3 is 15 amino acids long. The ends lost 1 base at V and 9 bases at J; junction bases unmatched: 12. The CDR3 DNA reads TGTGCCAGCAGCTTAGAGTGGGGCGGGACTACCGTGCAGTACTTC. This gives the protein CASSLEWGGTTVQYF.